The 24 T cell receptor beta chains below come from one sample, sequenced in a study of identical twins. TCRdb called the 5' RACE reads again in MiXCR, with one record for every CDR3 protein. The data show about 300,000 distinct CDR3 sequences, with about 12% seen just once and 7.2% held by the top ten. These sequences were also reported in another study, on yellow fever vaccine responses in identical twins.

Material: CD8+ T cells sorted from blood. The source of these receptors is a woman aged 18-29 years in good health.

The chain carries TRBV20-1 and TRBJ2-3; TRBD2 matches 8 bases. The CDR3 has 18 amino acids. Germline CDR1 reads DFQATT; CDR2 reads SNEGSKA (reference sequence). V lost 6 bases to trimming and J lost 4 bases; unmatched junction nucleotides: 21. CDR3 nucleotide sequence: TGCAGTGCCAGGAGGCGTGATGGGTCGGGGGGGCGATCAGATACGCAGTATTTT. Translation gives CSARRRDGSGGRSDTQYF.

This clonotype was picked up a small number of times. V is TRBV3-1 and J is TRBJ2-1, with a tentative D call TRBD2 (5 bases). Germline values: CDR1 LGHDT, CDR2 YNNKEL (reference sequence). CDR3 length: 17 residues. V dropped 0 bases and J dropped 4 bases, with 16 bases sitting between them. CDR3 nucleotide sequence: TGTGCCAGCAGCCAAGAAGGCCTCTTAAGCGGTTACAATGAGCAGTTCTTC. Translated, it gives CASSQEGLLSGYNEQFF.

V usage is TRBV6-2 or TRBV6-3 and J usage is TRBJ2-1, with TRBD2 matching over 12 bases. CDR1 MNHEY and CDR2 SVGEGT come from the germline V gene. V dropped 8 bases and J dropped 7; count of bases not matched to a gene: 18. CDR3 size: 18 residues. The chain's CDR3 is CASRLAGDTPRFLNEQFF. Here the CDR3 DNA reads TGTGCCAGCCGACTAGCGGGGGACACCCCGAGATTTTTAAATGAGCAGTTCTTC.

V gene TRBV10-3 combines with J gene TRBJ2-2, with TRBD2 matching over 8 bases. The CDR3 extends over 14 amino acids. CDR1 and CDR2 from the germline V gene are ENHRY and SYGVKD. V gave up 8 bases and J gave up 1 base; unmatched junction bases: 3. CDR3 coding DNA: TGTGCCATCCCTAGCGGGCTGAACACCGGGGAGCTGTTTTTT. Protein sequence: CAIPSGLNTGELFF.

The V gene is TRBV5-1, the J gene TRBJ2-1, with D unclear. The CDR3 runs 14 residues. Trimming left V 0 bases short and J 4 bases short, with 8 bases between. Germline values: CDR1 SGHRS, CDR2 YFSETQ. The CDR3 DNA reads as TGCGCCAGCAGCTTGGCCCCAGGATACAATGAGCAGTTCTTC. Translated, it gives CASSLAPGYNEQFF.

This clonotype appeared a few times. The chain links TRBV7-2 to TRBJ2-3; D possibly corresponds to TRBD2 (6 bases). Germline-derived CDR1 and CDR2 are SGHTA and FQGNSA. The CDR3 extends over 15 amino acids. Trimming shortened V by 5 bases and J by 4 bases, and 16 bases separated the two germline ends. CDR3 residues: CASSPSGGVADTQYF. In nucleotides, the CDR3 is TGTGCCAGCAGCCCCTCCGGAGGGGTTGCAGATACGCAGTATTTT.

In its sample, this clonotype was seen a few times. The rearrangement uses TRBV24-1 and TRBJ2-3, with TRBD1 matching over 10 bases. The CDR3 consists of 16 residues. In germline, CDR1 is KGHDR, CDR2 SFDVKD. The J segment lost 3 bases and the V segment lost 4 bases, leaving 6 bases of the junction unmatched. The CDR3 nucleotides are TGTGCCACCAGTGACCCGGACAGGGGGGCTACAGATACGCAGTATTTT. It is translated as CATSDPDRGATDTQYF.

The V and J genes are TRBV4-1 and TRBJ2-1, with D maybe TRBD2 (6 bases). The CDR3 is made up of 14 amino acids. V was cut by 2 bases and J by 5 bases, with 10 bases left in between. Per the germline V gene, CDR1 is MGHRA and CDR2 is YSYEKL. This CDR3 reads CASSQRGLHNEQFF. CDR3 DNA sequence: TGCGCCAGCAGCCAAAGGGGACTGCACAATGAGCAGTTCTTC.

V usage is TRBV14 and J usage is TRBJ2-7, with a possible D match to TRBD1 (5 bases). Trimming took off 0 bases at V and 5 bases at J, with 11 bases between the two ends. There are 14 residues in the CDR3. Germline loops: CDR1 SGHDN, CDR2 FVKESK. The CDR3 DNA sequence: TGTGCCAGCAGCCAAGATCTGTGGGGCAACGAGCAGTACTTC. Protein product: CASSQDLWGNEQYF.

The chain's CDR3 is CASSPARAVSYNEQFF. The CDR3, as DNA: TGTGCCAGCAGCCCAGCGAGGGCGGTATCCTACAATGAGCAGTTCTTC. The rearrangement links TRBV11-3 to TRBJ2-1; D possibly corresponds to TRBD2 (5 bases). V was shortened by 5 bases and J by 1 base, with 15 bases between the two germline ends. Germline CDR1 and CDR2: SGHNT and YENEEA. The CDR3 length is 16 residues. Full variable domain (outside the CDR3, taken from reference TRBV11-3 and TRBJ2-1): EAGVVQSPRYKIIEKKQPVAFWCNPISGHNTLYWYLQNLGQGPELLIRYENEEAVDDSQLPKDRFSAERLKGVDSTLKIQPAELGDSAVYLCASSPARAVSYNEQFFGPGTRLTVL.

The gene calls are TRBV15 and TRBJ1-1; D is unclear. Germline V gene data show CDR1 as LNHNV and CDR2 as YYDKDF (reference sequence). The V and J ends lost 1 base and 1 base respectively, with 10 bases between them. The CDR3 length is 15 residues. Here the CDR3 reads CATSRVQPQNTEAFF. CDR3 nucleotide sequence: TGTGCCACCAGCAGAGTTCAGCCCCAGAACACTGAAGCTTTCTTT.

This clonotype was recorded a few times. This rearrangement joins TRBV20-1 to TRBJ2-3; TRBD2 matches at 10 bases. Germline V CDR1 and CDR2: DFQATT, SNEGSKA (reference sequence). The CDR3 is 16 residues long. The V and J ends lost 6 bases and 0 bases, in that order; junction bases with no gene match: 9. CDR3 residues: CSALAGEGGSTDTQYF. The CDR3 bases are TGCAGTGCCCTAGCGGGAGAAGGGGGTAGCACAGATACGCAGTATTTT.

Many counts were recorded for this clonotype. The rearrangement uses TRBV11-2 and TRBJ1-4, with D possibly being TRBD1 (6 bases). Germline loops: CDR1 SGHAT, CDR2 FQNNGV. The CDR3 is made up of 14 amino acids. With 5 bases removed from V and 5 bases from J, the gap between germline ends came to 12 bases. The DNA of the CDR3 is TGTGCCAGCAGCGACGGGACAAAGAATGAAAAACTGTTTTTT. Amino acid sequence: CASSDGTKNEKLFF.

V gene TRBV29-1 combines with J gene TRBJ2-1; tentative D call: TRBD2 (6 bases). V gave up 0 bases and J gave up 9 bases, with 15 bases separating them. The CDR3 is 14 amino acids. CDR1 and CDR2 (germline): SQVTM, ANQGSEA. Written as DNA, the CDR3 is TGCAGCGTTGAAGATCCCCGGGAGTGGGGTGAGCAGTTCTTC. Protein sequence: CSVEDPREWGEQFF.

This clonotype was counted many times. The V and J genes are TRBV28 and TRBJ2-3; 12 bases agree with TRBD2. Germline V gene sequence: CDR1 MDHEN, CDR2 SYDVKM. The CDR3 extends over 18 amino acids. V was clipped by 2 bases and J by 2 bases; unmatched bases: 8. Here the CDR3 reads CASSLITSGGYNTDTQYF. The CDR3 nucleotides are TGTGCCAGCAGTTTAATAACTAGCGGGGGGTATAACACAGATACGCAGTATTTT.

The gene calls are TRBV25-1 and TRBJ2-5; 7 bases match TRBD1. Germline CDR1 is MGHDK and CDR2 is SYGVNS. The V and J ends lost 3 bases and 3 bases, in that order; junction bases with no gene match: 13. The CDR3 consists of 17 residues. CDR3 protein: CASSDPGQRNQEETQYF. The CDR3 nucleotides read TGTGCCAGCAGTGACCCGGGACAGAGAAACCAAGAAGAGACCCAGTACTTC.

This clonotype was recorded at least ten times. The chain recombines TRBV3-1 with TRBJ2-1, with 8 nucleotides matching TRBD2. The V gene end was trimmed by 6 bases and the J gene end by 0 bases; junction bases not matched to a gene: 4. The CDR3 totals 15 residues. Germline V lookup: CDR1 LGHDT, CDR2 YNNKEL (reference sequence). As DNA, the CDR3 is TGTGCCAGCAGGGGAAGCGGGAGCTCCTACAATGAGCAGTTCTTC. This sequence encodes CASRGSGSSYNEQFF.

The genes are TRBV3-1 and TRBJ2-1; 8 nucleotides line up with TRBD2. The CDR3 sequence is 16 residues long. CDR1 is LGHDT and CDR2 is YNNKEL in the germline V gene (reference sequence). V gave up 4 bases and J gave up 5 bases; unmatched junction bases: 10. The CDR3 DNA reads TGTGCCAGCAGCCCCCCTGGGACTAGGAACGACAATGAGCAGTTCTTC. Translated, it gives CASSPPGTRNDNEQFF.

This clonotype was recorded a few times. The chain has TRBV7-3 and TRBJ2-7; 9 bases align to TRBD1. The CDR3 is made up of 14 amino acids. Losses at the gene ends were 5 bases for V and 3 bases for J; bases not matched to a gene: 5. Germline CDR1 is SGHTA and CDR2 is FQGTGA. CDR3 loop: CASSPGGQGYEQYF. The CDR3 DNA reads TGTGCCAGCAGCCCGGGGGGACAGGGCTACGAGCAGTACTTC.

This clonotype has a handful of counts. This CDR3 reads CASSQDNPGGTNTDTQYF. The CDR3 DNA reads TGCGCCAGCAGCCAAGATAATCCGGGGGGGACAAACACAGATACGCAGTATTTT. The genes are TRBV4-1 and TRBJ2-3; 8 bases line up with TRBD2. Germline values: CDR1 MGHRA, CDR2 YSYEKL. CDR3 length: 18 residues. V gave up 0 bases and J gave up 2 bases; unmatched junction bases: 10.

This chain connects TRBV28 to TRBJ2-3; the D call may be TRBD1 or TRBD2 (5 bases each). The CDR3 totals 14 residues. CDR1 is MDHEN, CDR2 SYDVKM, per germline. V was cut by 2 bases and J by 6 bases, with 12 bases left in between. CDR3 DNA: TGTGCCAGCAGTTTACGTGGGGGTTATGATACGCAGTATTTT. This codes for CASSLRGGYDTQYF.

This clonotype was counted many times. This sequence joins TRBV5-1 and TRBJ2-5; 10 nucleotides match TRBD2. The CDR3 runs 17 residues. With 4 bases clipped from V and 1 base from J, the junction kept 10 bases outside the gene matches. The germline V gene encodes CDR1 SGHRS and CDR2 YFSETQ. CDR3 protein: CASSDQRLAGAQETQYF. CDR3 coding DNA: TGCGCCAGCAGCGACCAGAGACTAGCGGGTGCCCAAGAGACCCAGTACTTC.

Only a few counts were recorded for this clonotype. V is TRBV5-1 and J is TRBJ2-7; the match to TRBD1 covers 8 bases. Germline CDR1 reads SGHRS; CDR2 reads YFSETQ. The length of the CDR3 is 15 residues. Unmatched junction bases numbered 16, after V lost 7 bases and J lost 7 bases. For the CDR3, the DNA is TGCGCCAGCCCTCGGACAGGGTCAGATTTTAGGGAGCAGTACGTC. Protein sequence: CASPRTGSDFREQYV.

This clonotype has a handful of counts. The genes are TRBV11-2 and TRBJ2-7, with 12 nucleotides matching TRBD2. Trimming took 0 bases from V and 3 from J; bases not matched to a gene: 12. Germline loops: CDR1 SGHAT, CDR2 FQNNGV. The CDR3 is 19 amino acids. The CDR3 sequence: CASSLDPMLAGGPLYEQYF. The CDR3 DNA sequence: TGTGCCAGCAGCTTAGATCCTATGCTAGCGGGAGGGCCTCTCTACGAGCAGTACTTC.